Following are 19 T cell receptor beta chains from one sample sequenced in a study of blood T cell repertoires in COVID-19 (dated by TCRdb to 2020 to 2021). Library preparation was by the immunoSEQ multiplex PCR assay. What TCRdb holds here is the immuneACCESS table cut down to in-frame rearrangements. Part of the clones is not present; checked against another copy, under half of the missing clones reflect an unresolved V gene, and the others are unexplained. The sample records approximately 440,000 clones, around 90% of which are singletons. Jointly, the top ten make up roughly 0.7% of the sample. The specimen sequenced was PBMCs or T cells enriched from blood (not recorded which). The receptors derive from a woman aged 18-29 years who had recovered from COVID-19.

This chain connects TRBV10-3 to TRBJ2-3; 8 nucleotides agree with TRBD2. V shed 8 bases, J shed 7 bases, and the junction held 2 bases outside the gene matches. The CDR3 sequence is 11 residues long. Germline CDR1 and CDR2: ENHRY and SYGVKD. CDR3 amino acids: CAIAGGNTQYF. The CDR3 nucleotides are TGTGCCATCGCGGGGGGAAATACGCAGTATTTT.

This chain links TRBV27 with TRBJ2-1; 13 bases are a match to TRBD2. The CDR3 loop spans 17 amino acids. Per the germline V gene, CDR1 is MNHEY and CDR2 is SMNVEV (reference sequence). J was trimmed by 7 bases and V by 5 bases; bases with no gene match: 11. CDR3 coding DNA: TGTGCCAGCAGTCCATTCCTACTAGCGGGGGGGCCAAATGAGCAGTTCTTC. It encodes CASSPFLLAGGPNEQFF.

The J gene is TRBJ1-4, the V gene TRBV4-1; TRBD1 matches at 7 bases. The V gene end was trimmed by 4 bases and the J gene end by 11 bases; junction bases not matched to a gene: 4. Germline assignment: CDR1 MGHRA and CDR2 YSYEKL. The CDR3 length is 12 residues. CDR3 nucleotide sequence: TGCGCCAGCAGCCTTTTCAGGGGGAAACTGTTTTTT. It codes for CASSLFRGKLFF.

The chain employs TRBV5-1 and TRBJ1-1, with D unclear. This CDR3 region has 15 residues. Germline-derived CDR1 and CDR2 are SGHRS and YFSETQ. V was clipped by 1 base and J by 11 bases, with 21 bases between them. The CDR3 coding sequence is TGCGCCAGCAGCTTGACTATCGGAGTCTCCGCGGGGGCTTTCTTT. Protein: CASSLTIGVSAGAFF. The variable domain in full, completed from reference TRBV5-1 and TRBJ1-1, reads KAGVTQTPRYLIKTRGQQVTLSCSPISGHRSVSWYQQTPGQGLQFLFEYFSETQRNKGNFPGRFSGRQFSNSRSEMNVSTLELGDSALYLCASSLTIGVSAGAFFGQGTRLTVV.

The chain combines TRBV28 with TRBJ1-5; no firm D call. The ends were cut back, 4 bases at V and 5 bases at J, with 6 bases in the middle. CDR1 is MDHEN, CDR2 SYDVKM, per germline. This CDR3 has 12 amino acids. The CDR3 DNA reads as TGTGCCAGCAGTTACAGCTATCAGCCCCAGCATTTT. This encodes CASSYSYQPQHF.

The V and J genes are TRBV19 and TRBJ1-2, with D hard to call. The V gene's germline CDR1 is LNHDA and CDR2 SQIVND (reference sequence). Deletions cut 6 bases from V and 4 bases from J, with 12 bases between. The CDR3 length is 13 residues. The CDR3 spells CASRGVIGYGYTF. CDR3 DNA sequence: TGTGCCAGTAGGGGAGTAATCGGCTATGGCTACACCTTC.

The chain combines TRBV9 with TRBJ2-3; possibly TRBD1 for D (6 bases). The V gene lost 3 bases and the J gene lost 3 bases, with 11 bases spanning the gap. This CDR3 region has 14 residues. Germline CDR1 and CDR2: SGDLS and YYNGEE. The CDR3 coding sequence is TGTGCCAGCAGCGATACGAGGGGGACAGATACGCAGTATTTT. Translation gives CASSDTRGTDTQYF.

This clone has only one observation. The chain couples TRBV19 to TRBJ1-6; 7 bases fit TRBD1. J was trimmed by 8 bases and V by 3 bases; bases with no gene match: 7. This CDR3 is built from 15 residues. Germline CDR1 is LNHDA and CDR2 is SQIVND (reference sequence). This CDR3 reads CASSIQDRDYSPLHF. CDR3 in DNA: TGTGCCAGTAGTATTCAAGACAGGGACTATTCACCCCTCCACTTT.

Judged by abundance, this clone is medium-sized (0.01 to 0.1%). The V call is TRBV6-4, the J call TRBJ1-5; D ambiguous. V shed 3 bases and J shed 3 bases, with 6 bases lying between them. CDR1 MRHNA and CDR2 SNTAGT come from the germline V gene. This CDR3 is 13 amino acids long. The CDR3 region is CASSEAANQPQHF. As DNA, the CDR3 is TGTGCCAGCAGTGAGGCCGCCAATCAGCCCCAGCATTTT.

V is TRBV4-1 and J is TRBJ2-7; 10 bases map to TRBD1. Trimming at V came to 4 bases and at J to 8 bases, leaving 11 bases not matched to a gene. Looked up from germline, CDR1 is MGHRA and CDR2 is YSYEKL. The CDR3 contains 15 residues. Here the CDR3 reads CASSLNTGTGVQQYF. CDR3 bases: TGCGCCAGCAGCCTCAATACCGGGACAGGGGTACAGCAGTACTTC.

The chain recombines TRBV5-4 with TRBJ2-3; maybe TRBD1 (7 bases). Germline loops: CDR1 SGHNT, CDR2 YYREEE (reference sequence). With 0 bases removed from V and 6 bases from J, the gap between germline ends came to 14 bases. The CDR3 is 15 amino acids. The CDR3 spells CASSLETGEADTQYF. DNA for the CDR3: TGTGCCAGCAGCTTGGAAACAGGGGAGGCGGATACGCAGTATTTT.

The V call is TRBV15, the J call TRBJ2-1; D gene unclear. V lost 5 bases to trimming and J lost 4 bases, with 9 bases between them. In germline, CDR1 is LNHNV, CDR2 YYDKDF (reference sequence). The CDR3 is 13 residues long. The CDR3 sequence: CATSERSYNEQFF. The DNA for the CDR3 is TGTGCCACCAGCGAACGTAGTTACAATGAGCAGTTCTTC.

V is TRBV7-2 and J is TRBJ2-1; perhaps TRBD2 as D (6 bases). Looked up from germline, CDR1 is SGHTA and CDR2 is FQGNSA. V lost 4 bases, J lost 7 bases, and 11 bases lay in between. There are 13 residues in the CDR3. The CDR3 DNA is TGTGCCAGCAGCTCGACTAGATTAAATGAGCAGTTCTTC. Its translation: CASSSTRLNEQFF.

V and J are TRBV28 and TRBJ2-4; D is possibly TRBD1 (6 bases). The ends were cut back, 7 bases at V and 7 bases at J, with 17 bases in the middle. Germline V gene data show CDR1 as MDHEN and CDR2 as SYDVKM. The CDR3 covers 14 residues. CDR3 sequence (DNA): TGTGCCAGCAAGGCAGGACAGAAAGGGAACATTCAGTACTTC. Protein sequence: CASKAGQKGNIQYF.

The genes are TRBV12-3 or TRBV12-4 and TRBJ2-2; D may be TRBD2 (6 bases). This CDR3 spans 13 amino acids. The V gene lost 4 bases and the J gene lost 7 bases, with 10 bases spanning the gap. The CDR3 DNA reads as TGTGCCAGCAGTTGGGGGGAAATCGGGGAGCTGTTTTTT. Translating it yields CASSWGEIGELFF.

This clone is medium-sized by share. J is TRBJ2-6 and V is TRBV27; no firm D call. CDR3 length equals 15 residues. CDR1 is MNHEY and CDR2 is SMNVEV in the germline V gene (reference sequence). The V and J ends lost 6 bases and 0 bases respectively, with 9 bases between them. The CDR3 is CASSPASSGANVLTF. In DNA, the CDR3 is TGTGCCAGCAGCCCAGCTAGCTCTGGGGCCAACGTCCTGACTTTC.

The V and J genes are TRBV11-2 and TRBJ1-2; D is uncertain. V was cut by 6 bases and J by 6 bases, with 17 bases left in between. The CDR3 runs to 14 residues. Per the germline V gene, CDR1 is SGHAT and CDR2 is FQNNGV. The CDR3: CASSLFPGGDGYTF. CDR3 sequence (DNA): TGTGCCAGCAGTCTCTTTCCGGGAGGCGATGGCTACACCTTC.

The V call is TRBV27, the J call TRBJ1-1; TRBD1 matches at 7 bases. The germline CDR1 and CDR2 sequences are MNHEY and SMNVEV (reference sequence). J lost 6 bases, V lost 3 bases, and 13 bases had no gene match. The length of the CDR3 is 16 residues. This CDR3 reads CASSFGGTDLKSEAFF. The CDR3 DNA sequence: TGTGCCAGCAGTTTTGGAGGGACAGACCTTAAGTCTGAAGCTTTCTTT.

The rearrangement joins TRBV9 to TRBJ2-7; 10 bases map to TRBD1. Per the germline V gene, CDR1 is SGDLS and CDR2 is YYNGEE. The CDR3 covers 15 residues. The ends lost 3 bases at V and 3 bases at J; junction bases unmatched: 6. The CDR3 DNA is TGTGCCAGCAGCGCAGCCGGGACAGGGGTCTACGAGCAGTACTTC. Its protein is CASSAAGTGVYEQYF.